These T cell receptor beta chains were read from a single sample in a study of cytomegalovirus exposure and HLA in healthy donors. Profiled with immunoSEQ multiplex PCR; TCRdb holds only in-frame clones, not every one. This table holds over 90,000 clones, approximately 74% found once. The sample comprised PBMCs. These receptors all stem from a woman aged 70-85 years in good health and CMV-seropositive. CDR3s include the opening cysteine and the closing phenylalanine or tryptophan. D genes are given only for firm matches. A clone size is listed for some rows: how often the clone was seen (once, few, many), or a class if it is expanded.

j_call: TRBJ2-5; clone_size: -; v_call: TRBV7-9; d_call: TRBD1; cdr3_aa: CASSLRGQGAWETQYF; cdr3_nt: TGTGCCAGCAGCTTGAGGGGACAGGGGGCGTGGGAGACCCAGTACTTC
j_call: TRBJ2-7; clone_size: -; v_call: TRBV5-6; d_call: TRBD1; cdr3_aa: CASSLQGQGPSEQYF; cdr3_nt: TGTGCCAGCAGCTTGCAGGGACAGGGTCCCTCCGAGCAGTACTTC
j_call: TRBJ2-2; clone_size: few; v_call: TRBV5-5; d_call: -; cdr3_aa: CASRSDGRTGELFF; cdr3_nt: TGTGCCAGCAGATCAGACGGGAGAACCGGGGAGCTGTTTTTT
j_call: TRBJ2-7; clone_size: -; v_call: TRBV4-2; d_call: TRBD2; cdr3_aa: CASSALLAGGPHEQYF; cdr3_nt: TGTGCCAGCAGCGCCCTACTAGCGGGAGGGCCCCACGAGCAGTACTTC
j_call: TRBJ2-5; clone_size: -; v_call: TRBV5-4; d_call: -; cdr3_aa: CASSFRGSIQETQYF; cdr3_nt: TGTGCCAGCAGCTTTAGGGGTAGCATACAAGAGACCCAGTACTTC
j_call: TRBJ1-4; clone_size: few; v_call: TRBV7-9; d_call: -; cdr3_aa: CSSSLGGANEKLFF; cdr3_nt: TGTTCCAGCAGCTTGGGGGGGGCTAATGAAAAACTGTTTTTT
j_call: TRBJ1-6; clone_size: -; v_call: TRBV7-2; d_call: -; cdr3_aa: CASSLFEALESTLHF; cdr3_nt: TGTGCCAGCAGCTTATTTGAAGCCCTGGAGTCCACCCTCCACTTT
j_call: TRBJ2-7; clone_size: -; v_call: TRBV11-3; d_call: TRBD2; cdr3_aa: CASSFRSGSGYEQYF; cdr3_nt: TGTGCCAGCAGCTTCAGGAGCGGGAGCGGCTACGAGCAGTACTTC
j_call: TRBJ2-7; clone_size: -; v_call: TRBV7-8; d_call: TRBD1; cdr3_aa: CASSTTGVVNEQYF; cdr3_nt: TGTGCCAGCAGCACAACAGGGGTGGTTAACGAGCAGTACTTC
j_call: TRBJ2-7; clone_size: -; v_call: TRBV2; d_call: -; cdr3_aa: CASSRTGEQYF; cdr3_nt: TGTGCCTCTTCCCGGACGGGAGAGCAGTACTTC
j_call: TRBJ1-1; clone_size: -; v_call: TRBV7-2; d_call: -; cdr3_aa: CASSSPTMNTEAFF; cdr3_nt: TGTGCCAGCAGCTCTCCTACCATGAACACTGAAGCTTTCTTT
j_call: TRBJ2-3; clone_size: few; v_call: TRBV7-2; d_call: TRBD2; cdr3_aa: CASSLNLAVLITDTQYF; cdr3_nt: TGTGCCAGCAGCTTGAACCTAGCGGTTTTAATCACAGATACGCAGTATTTT
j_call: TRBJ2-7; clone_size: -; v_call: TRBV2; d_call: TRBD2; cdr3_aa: CASRTGGTSGSYEQYF; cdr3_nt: TGTGCCAGCCGGACGGGGGGGACTAGCGGCTCCTACGAGCAGTACTTC
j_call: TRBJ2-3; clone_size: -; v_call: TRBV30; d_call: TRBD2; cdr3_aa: CACSSGKGTDTQYF; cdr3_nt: TGTGCCTGTAGTAGCGGGAAGGGCACAGATACGCAGTATTTT
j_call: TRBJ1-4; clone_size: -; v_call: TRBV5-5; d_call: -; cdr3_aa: CASSMTGVLNEKLFF; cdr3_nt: TGTGCCAGCAGTATGACGGGAGTCCTTAATGAAAAACTGTTTTTT
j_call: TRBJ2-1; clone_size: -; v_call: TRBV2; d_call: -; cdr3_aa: CASSLGPGRYEQFF; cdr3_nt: TGTGCCAGCAGCTTGGGACCTGGGAGGTATGAGCAGTTCTTC
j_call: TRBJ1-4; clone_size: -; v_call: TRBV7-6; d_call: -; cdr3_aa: CASSLRQVEKLFF; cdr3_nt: TGTGCCAGCAGCTTACGCCAGGTGGAAAAACTGTTTTTT
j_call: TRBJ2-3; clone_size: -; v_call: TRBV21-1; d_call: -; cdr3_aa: CARSRVEREETDTQYF; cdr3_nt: TGTGCCAGATCTCGAGTAGAGCGGGAGGAGACAGATACGCAGTATTTT
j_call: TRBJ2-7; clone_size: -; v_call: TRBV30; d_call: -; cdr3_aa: CAWSVGDRLNEQYF; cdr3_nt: TGTGCCTGGAGTGTAGGAGACAGGTTGAACGAGCAGTACTTC
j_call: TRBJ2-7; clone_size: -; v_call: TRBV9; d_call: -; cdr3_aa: CASSVGSGLSYEQYF; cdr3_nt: TGTGCCAGCAGCGTAGGGTCAGGATTATCCTACGAGCAGTACTTC
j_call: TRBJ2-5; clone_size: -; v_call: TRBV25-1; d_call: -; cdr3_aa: CASSKLGIQETQYF; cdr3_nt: TGTGCCAGCAGTAAACTCGGGATCCAAGAGACCCAGTACTTC
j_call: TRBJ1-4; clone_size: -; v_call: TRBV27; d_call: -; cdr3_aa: CASSLSFARVDEKLFF; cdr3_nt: TGTGCCAGCAGTTTATCTTTCGCGAGGGTGGATGAAAAACTGTTTTTT
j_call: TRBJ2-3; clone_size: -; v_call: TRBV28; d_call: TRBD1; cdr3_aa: CASRRTGSDTQYF; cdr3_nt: TGTGCCAGCAGGCGGACAGGGTCGGATACGCAGTATTTT
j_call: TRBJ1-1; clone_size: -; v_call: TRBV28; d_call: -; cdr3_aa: CASSFVQGGTEAFF; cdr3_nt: TGTGCCAGCAGTTTCGTTCAGGGTGGCACTGAAGCTTTCTTT
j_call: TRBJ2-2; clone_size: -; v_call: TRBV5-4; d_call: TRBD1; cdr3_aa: CASSSRDRSGELFF; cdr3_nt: TGTGCCAGCAGCAGCCGGGACAGATCCGGGGAGCTGTTTTTT
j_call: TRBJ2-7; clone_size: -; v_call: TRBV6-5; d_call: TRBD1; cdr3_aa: CASSSRQGSYEQYF; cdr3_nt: TGTGCCAGCAGTTCCCGACAGGGTAGCTACGAGCAGTACTTC
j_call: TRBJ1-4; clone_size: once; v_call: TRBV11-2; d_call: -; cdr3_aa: CASSLAPNREKLFF; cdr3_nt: TGTGCCAGCAGCTTAGCCCCAAACCGGGAAAAACTGTTTTTT
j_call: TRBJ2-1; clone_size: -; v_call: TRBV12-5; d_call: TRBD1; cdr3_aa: CASGLAPGTAYNEQFF; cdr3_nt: TGTGCTAGTGGTTTGGCCCCCGGGACAGCTTACAATGAGCAGTTCTTC
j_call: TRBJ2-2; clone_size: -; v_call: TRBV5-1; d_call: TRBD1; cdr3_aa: CASSFGQGMETGELFF; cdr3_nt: TGCGCCAGCAGCTTCGGACAGGGAATGGAGACCGGGGAGCTGTTTTTT
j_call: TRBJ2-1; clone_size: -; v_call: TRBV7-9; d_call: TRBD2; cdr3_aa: CSSSPPGAGGLNEQFF; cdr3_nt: TGTTCCAGCAGCCCCCCCGGGGCGGGAGGACTCAATGAGCAGTTCTTC
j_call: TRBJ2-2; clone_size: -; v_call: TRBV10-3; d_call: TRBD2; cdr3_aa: CATGEGLAGGKDTGELFF; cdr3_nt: TGTGCCACGGGAGAGGGACTAGCGGGAGGGAAAGACACCGGGGAGCTGTTTTTT
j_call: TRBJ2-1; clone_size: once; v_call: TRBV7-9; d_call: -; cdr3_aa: CSSSGQVSAHNEQFF; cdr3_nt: TGTTCCAGCAGCGGACAAGTCTCTGCCCACAATGAGCAGTTCTTC
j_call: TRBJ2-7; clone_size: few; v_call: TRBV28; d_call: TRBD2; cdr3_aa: CASSLTYYRATGGSYEQYF; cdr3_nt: TGTGCCAGCAGTTTAACATACTACCGGGCTACGGGGGGTTCCTACGAGCAGTACTTC
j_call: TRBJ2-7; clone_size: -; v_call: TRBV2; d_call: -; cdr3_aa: CASRLRGSSSYEQYF; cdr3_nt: TGTGCCAGCAGACTTAGAGGGTCGAGCTCCTACGAGCAGTACTTC
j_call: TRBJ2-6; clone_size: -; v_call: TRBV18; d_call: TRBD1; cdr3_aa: CASSPVGTGGSGANVLTF; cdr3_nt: TGTGCCAGCTCACCAGTCGGGACAGGGGGCTCTGGGGCCAACGTCCTGACTTTC
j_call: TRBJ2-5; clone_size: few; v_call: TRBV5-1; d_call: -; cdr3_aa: CASSLVSGEETQYF; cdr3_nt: TGCGCCAGCAGCTTGGTCTCAGGGGAGGAGACCCAGTACTTC